This section outlines one T cell receptor (beta chain) sequence together with its context. Its antigen is not identified. With 5 bases removed from V and 4 bases from J, the gap between germline ends came to 12 bases. The CDR3 is made up of 14 amino acids. Per germline, CDR1 MNHEY and CDR2 SVGEGT. This entry comes from a study of molecular identifiers for immune sequencing clone quantification. TCRdb re-derived calls from the PCR reads in MiXCR, one entry per CDR3 protein. The table records a few hundred thousand distinct CDR3 sequences, about 21% of them present only once. Regarding the study as a whole: Highly expanded clone sizes could be underestimated by identical TCR molecules sharing a barcode. In naive cells, clones above 20 RNA copies held under 1% of molecules, whereas in effector cells they held over 98%. Spiked Jurkat TCR RNA equal to one cell could reportedly be picked out among 800,000 to 1,000,000 naive cells.

Input material: naive CD8+ T cells from blood, with Jurkat cell RNA spiked in. Subset: FACS-sorted CD8+CD4-CCR7+CD45RA+ naive T cells. The receptor comes from a human donor in good health. Some libraries in this study had Jurkat cell RNA spiked in. The chain couples TRBV6-2 or TRBV6-3 to TRBJ1-5; weak D call: TRBD1 (5 bases). The CDR3 region is CASSDLPGNQPQHF. The CDR3 DNA reads TGTGCCAGCAGTGACCTACCAGGGAATCAGCCCCAGCATTTT.